There are many counts of the clone carrying this TCR beta chain. Antigen unknown. The data derive from a study of neurological immune-mediated disorders. General study results and limits: None of the CDR3 amino acid sequences in expanded clones turned up in more than one subject, which points to private repertoires in all groups. Phylogenetic grouping put 18 of 34 multiple sclerosis patients' repertoires into one related-CDR3 cluster, a possible signature. For the multiple sclerosis repertoire cluster, an association with any clinical or MRI feature was absent.

V lost 2 bases and J 3 bases, leaving 12 bases between the germline ends. Germline V lookup: CDR1 SGHRS, CDR2 YFSETQ. The CDR3 covers 15 residues. A 10-nucleotide random UMI tagged transcripts in template-switch 5'RACE cDNA synthesis. MiXCR, run by TCRdb on the 5' RACE reads, gives a single entry per CDR3 protein. The sample records about 48,000 distinct CDR3 sequences, about 2% being singletons. This chain connects TRBV5-1 to TRBJ1-5; D is uncertain. The sequence was collected from a middle-aged woman with multiple sclerosis. Sequencing was performed on PBMCs. The CDR3 DNA follows: TGCGCCAGCAGCTTAAACGGGGAAAACAATCAGCCCCAGCATTTT. Its protein is CASSLNGENNQPQHF. Together with reference TRBV5-1 and TRBJ1-5, the CDR3 gives the full variable domain: KAGVTQTPRYLIKTRGQQVTLSCSPISGHRSVSWYQQTPGQGLQFLFEYFSETQRNKGNFPGRFSGRQFSNSRSEMNVSTLELGDSALYLCASSLNGENNQPQHFGDGTRLSIL.